The 16 T cell receptor beta chains listed next were all sequenced from one sample in a study of cytomegalovirus exposure and HLA in healthy donors. Only in-frame clones appear in the TCRdb table, and some are missing; sequencing was by immunoSEQ multiplex PCR. The sample consists of 250,000 to 350,000 clones, roughly 87% of them appearing once. The sequenced material came from PBMCs. Source of these receptors: a man aged 25-40 years in good health and CMV-seronegative.

J is TRBJ1-6 and V is TRBV4-1; tentative D call: TRBD1 (5 bases). CDR1 is MGHRA and CDR2 is YSYEKL in the germline V gene. V lost 0 bases and J lost 9, with 9 bases in between. This CDR3 is 14 amino acids long. The CDR3 bases are TGCGCCAGCAGCCAAGATGTTAGGGGTTCACCCCTCCACTTT. The encoded protein is CASSQDVRGSPLHF.

J is TRBJ2-3 and V is TRBV27; perhaps TRBD1 as D (6 bases). The CDR3 extends over 15 amino acids. The germline V and J ends were trimmed by 8 bases and 0 bases, with 15 bases remaining between them. The germline CDR1 and CDR2 sequences are MNHEY and SMNVEV (reference sequence). The CDR3 DNA sequence: TGTGCCAGCGGCCCGATAGGGGGTAGCACAGATACGCAGTATTTT. Protein sequence: CASGPIGGSTDTQYF.

The chain combines TRBV5-6 with TRBJ2-5; D is perhaps TRBD2 (7 bases). The CDR3 sequence is 17 residues long. Germline V gene data show CDR1 as SGHDT and CDR2 as YYEEEE. V lost 2 bases to trimming and J lost 2 bases, with 19 bases between them. As DNA, the CDR3 is TGTGCCAGCAGCTTTGCAGGGGTGGGGAGGGGGCAAGAGACCCAGTACTTC. This sequence encodes CASSFAGVGRGQETQYF.

This chain uses TRBV19 with TRBJ1-4; 12 nucleotides align to TRBD1. J gave up 4 bases and V 4 bases, and 7 bases lay outside the gene matches. This CDR3 comprises 17 residues. Germline CDR1 and CDR2: LNHDA and SQIVND (reference sequence). The chain's CDR3 is CASSNPGQGASNEKLFF. The CDR3 coding sequence is TGTGCCAGTAGTAACCCGGGACAGGGGGCGAGTAATGAAAAACTGTTTTTT.

The chain uses TRBV11-2 and TRBJ1-5; 7 nucleotides align to TRBD1. Germline V gene data show CDR1 as SGHAT and CDR2 as FQNNGV. The CDR3 loop spans 15 amino acids. With V trimmed by 5 bases and J by 5 bases, 9 bases remained unmatched. CDR3 in amino acids: CASSISTGSHQPQHF. In DNA, the CDR3 is TGTGCCAGCAGCATCTCGACAGGGTCCCATCAGCCCCAGCATTTT.

The J gene is TRBJ1-2, the V gene TRBV15; TRBD1 agrees at 7 bases. Trimming took 1 base from V and 2 from J; bases not matched to a gene: 13. Germline V lookup: CDR1 LNHNV, CDR2 YYDKDF (reference sequence). This CDR3 has 18 residues. The CDR3 nucleotides read TGTGCCACCAGCAGAGCCCGGAGGGGGCCCTACCCCAACTATGGCTACACCTTC. Its protein product is CATSRARRGPYPNYGYTF.

This CDR3 reads CASTGQGVSYGYTF. CDR3 nucleotide sequence: TGTGCCAGCACCGGACAGGGGGTCAGCTATGGCTACACCTTC. V gene TRBV2 combines with J gene TRBJ1-2; 10 positions match TRBD1. The germline V gene encodes CDR1 SNHLY and CDR2 FYNNEI. The CDR3 is 14 residues long. V lost 7 bases, J lost 4 bases, and 6 bases stayed unmatched.

The chain has TRBV11-2 and TRBJ2-1; 8 nucleotides agree with TRBD2. Trimming removed 1 base from V and 4 bases from J; junction bases left unmatched: 9. In germline, CDR1 is SGHAT, CDR2 FQNNGV. The CDR3 contains 17 residues. CDR3 region: CASSLGRLASGYNEQFF. The CDR3 nucleotides are TGTGCCAGCAGCTTAGGGCGGTTGGCTAGCGGGTACAATGAGCAGTTCTTC.

The chain combines TRBV6-1 with TRBJ2-7; 15 bases are a match to TRBD2. Germline CDR1 is MNHNS and CDR2 is SASEGT. Trimming took 10 bases from V and 4 from J; bases not matched to a gene: 2. The CDR3 sequence is 13 residues long. CDR3 bases: TGTGCCATCGGGACTAGCGGGGGGTACGAGCAGTACTTC. It is translated as CAIGTSGGYEQYF.

This chain links TRBV5-8 with TRBJ2-2, with D possibly matching TRBD2 (6 bases). The ends were cut back, 2 bases at V and 4 bases at J, with 15 bases in the middle. Germline CDR1 and CDR2: SGHTS and YDEGEE. The CDR3 is made up of 16 amino acids. In nucleotides, the CDR3 is TGTGCCAGCAGCTTTCAGGACTACAATCCCACCGGGGAGCTGTTTTTT. Translated: CASSFQDYNPTGELFF.

The genes are TRBV11-3 and TRBJ1-1; weak D call: TRBD1 (6 bases). Germline lookup yields CDR1 SGHNT and CDR2 YENEEA. This CDR3 is built from 14 residues. V was trimmed by 3 bases and J by 7 bases, leaving 15 bases between them. CDR3 in amino acids: CASSFGGGLGEAFF. CDR3 coding DNA: TGTGCCAGCAGCTTCGGCGGGGGGCTTGGTGAAGCTTTCTTT.

J is TRBJ1-4 and V is TRBV14; the D gene is possibly TRBD1 (5 bases). V lost 3 bases and J lost 3, with 14 bases in between. This CDR3 has 16 residues. The germline gives CDR1 SGHDN, CDR2 FVKESK. CDR3 in amino acids: CASSQTAGSANEKLFF. In DNA form, the CDR3 reads TGTGCCAGCAGCCAGACCGCAGGGTCCGCTAATGAAAAACTGTTTTTT.

This rearrangement joins TRBV7-9 to TRBJ2-4; D unresolved. CDR3 length: 15 amino acids. CDR1 is SEHNR and CDR2 is FQNEAQ in the germline V gene (reference sequence). With 1 base removed from V and 8 bases from J, the gap between germline ends came to 15 bases. CDR3 in DNA: TGTGCCAGCAGCTTAGTATCAGTTTATCAAGACATTCAGTACTTC. This sequence encodes CASSLVSVYQDIQYF.

The chain links TRBV4-3 to TRBJ2-1; TRBD2 agrees at 7 bases. The CDR3 loop spans 14 amino acids. Germline V lookup: CDR1 LGHNA, CDR2 YSLEER. The J segment lost 6 bases and the V segment lost 1 base, leaving 3 bases of the junction unmatched. CDR3 sequence reads: CASSQAGLVNEQFF. CDR3 nucleotides: TGCGCCAGCAGCCAAGCAGGACTAGTCAATGAGCAGTTCTTC.

About this clone itself: At one of its ends the junction is not consistent with the germline gene, which may arise from a read error. This rearrangement joins TRBV2 to TRBJ2-2, with a tentative D call TRBD1 (7 bases). Germline assignment: CDR1 SNHLY and CDR2 FYNNEI. The CDR3 contains 14 residues. The CDR3 region is CASLPGQARGALFF. CDR3 nucleotide sequence: TGTGCCAGCCTCCCCGGACAGGCCCGCGGGGCGCTGTTTTTT.

With respect to this clone: Other DNA sequences of this sample code for an identical CDR3. The chain uses TRBV18 and TRBJ2-5, with 8 bases fitting TRBD1. Germline trimming cut 3 bases from V and 5 bases from J; bases unmatched to any gene: 2. The CDR3 is 13 residues long. The germline V gene encodes CDR1 KGHSH and CDR2 LQKENI. DNA for the CDR3: TGTGCCAGCTCACCGGGACAGGTTGAGACCCAGTACTTC. This translates into CASSPGQVETQYF. Complete variable domain (other parts from reference TRBV18 and TRBJ2-5): NAGVMQNPRHLVRRRGQEARLRCSPMKGHSHVYWYRQLPEEGLKFMVYLQKENIIDESGMPKERFSAEFPKEGPSILRIQQVVRGDSAAYFCASSPGQVETQYFGPGTRLLVL.